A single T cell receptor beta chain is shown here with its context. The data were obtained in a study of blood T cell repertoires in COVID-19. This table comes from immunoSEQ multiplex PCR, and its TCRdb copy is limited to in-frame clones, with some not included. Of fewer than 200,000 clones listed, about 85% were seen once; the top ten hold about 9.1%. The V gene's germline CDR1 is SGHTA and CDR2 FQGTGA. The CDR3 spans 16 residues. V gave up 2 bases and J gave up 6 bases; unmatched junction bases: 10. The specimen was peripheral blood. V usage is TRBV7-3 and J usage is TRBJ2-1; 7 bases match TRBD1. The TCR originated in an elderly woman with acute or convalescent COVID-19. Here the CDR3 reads CASSLRPGTVLNEQFF. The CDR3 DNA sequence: TGTGCCAGCAGCTTACGTCCCGGGACAGTCCTCAATGAGCAGTTCTTC.